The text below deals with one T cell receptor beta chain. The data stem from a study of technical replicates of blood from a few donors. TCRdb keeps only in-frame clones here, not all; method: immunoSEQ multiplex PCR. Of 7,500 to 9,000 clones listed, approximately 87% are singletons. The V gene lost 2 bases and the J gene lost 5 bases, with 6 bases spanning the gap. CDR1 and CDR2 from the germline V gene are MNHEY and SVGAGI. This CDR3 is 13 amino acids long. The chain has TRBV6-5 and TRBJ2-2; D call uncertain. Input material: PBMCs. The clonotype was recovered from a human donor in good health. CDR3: CASSYHGTGELFF. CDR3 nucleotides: TGTGCCAGCAGTTACCACGGGACCGGGGAGCTGTTTTTT.